Described below is a single T cell receptor (beta chain) sequence and its context. The target antigen is unknown. The data derive from a study of cytomegalovirus exposure and HLA in healthy donors. Study in general: Falling in the Caucasian-associated ancestry cluster were about 82% of under 500 genotyped donors.

J was trimmed by 3 bases and V by 10 bases; bases with no gene match: 5. The CDR3 is 13 amino acids. In germline, CDR1 is ENHRY, CDR2 SYGVKD. PCR was performed using 60 Vbeta and 13 Jbeta primers. Some clones are missing from TCRdb's copy, which holds only in-frame ones; the method was immunoSEQ multiplex PCR. Of more than 85,000 clones listed, 69% are singletons. Study-wide results and caveats: Certain sequence variants were highly shared and formed a cluster, and this cluster was likely a sequencing artifact.

Sample: PBMCs. The chain couples TRBV10-3 to TRBJ2-1; 8 bases line up with TRBD2. The source is a female donor in good health and CMV-seronegative. CDR3 sequence: CATYSGNYNEQFF. CDR3 in DNA: TGTGCCACCTATAGCGGGAACTACAATGAGCAGTTCTTC.